The text below deals with one TCR beta chain. Antigen unknown. A read error may produce the germline difference seen at one junction end. Semi-nested PCR with Nested Universal Primer A followed constant-region reverse priming of full-length variable regions. TCRdb independently ran MiXCR on the 5' RACE reads; one entry per CDR3 protein. This table holds 4,500 to 5,500 distinct CDR3 sequences, over 30% found once. Memory CD4+ T cells were sorted as CD4+CD45RO+CD25- cells. Study results and limitations: Tumor Tregs overlapped most with tumor, then blood, naive CD4+ cells.

The sequencing input was memory CD4+ T cells sorted from blood. Subset here: memory CD4+ T cells, CD4+CD45RO+CD25-. The origin of this receptor is a female donor with breast cancer.

This CDR3 is CASSLALGQVNAEAFF. The CDR3 bases are TGTGCCAGCAGTTTAGCGCTCGGGCAGGTGAACGCTGAGGCTTTCTTT. The chain is built from TRBV12-3 or TRBV12-4 and TRBJ1-1; D is uncertain. The CDR3 loop spans 16 amino acids.